A selection of T cell receptor beta chains follows, all from one sample in a study of blood T cell repertoires in COVID-19. Some clones are missing from TCRdb's copy, which holds only in-frame ones; the method was immunoSEQ multiplex PCR. The data show about 180,000 clones, with 85% seen just once and 15% to 20% held by the top ten. The specimen was peripheral blood. The origin of the receptors is a person aged 65-85 years with COVID-19, enrolled during active disease. Both conserved end residues are part of each CDR3. Fields, in order: V gene, D gene, clone size, J gene, CDR3 protein, CDR3 DNA. The D gene is left open where the match is weak. The size of a clone is reported for some rows only, either as once, few or many, or as a class for expanded clones.

>TRBV6-5|-|-|TRBJ1-1
CASYSDTEAFF
TGTGCCAGCTATAGTGACACTGAAGCTTTCTTT
>TRBV28|-|-|TRBJ2-6
CASSLYGGSGANVLTF
TGTGCCAGCAGTTTATATGGAGGCTCTGGGGCCAACGTCCTGACTTTC
>TRBV6-6|-|-|TRBJ1-2
CASSYVTDGYTF
TGTGCCAGCAGTTACGTGACAGACGGCTACACCTTC
>TRBV9|TRBD2|-|TRBJ2-7
CASSPPSGGAGEQYF
TGTGCCAGCAGCCCACCTAGCGGGGGGGCGGGCGAGCAGTACTTC
>TRBV7-8|TRBD1|-|TRBJ1-2
CASSLGQGLFYGYTF
TGTGCCAGCAGCTTAGGACAGGGGCTCTTCTATGGCTACACCTTC
>TRBV12-3/TRBV12-4|-|-|TRBJ2-7
CASSIRQLTQYF
TGTGCCAGCAGTATTCGACAGCTAACACAGTACTTC
>TRBV11-2|TRBD2|once|TRBJ2-7
CASSRTSGGGYYEQYF
TGTGCCAGCAGCCGGACTAGCGGGGGGGGATACTACGAGCAGTACTTC
>TRBV5-8|TRBD1|-|TRBJ1-5
CASSLEGGTGDQPQHF
TGTGCCAGCAGCTTGGAGGGGGGGACAGGGGATCAGCCCCAGCATTTT
>TRBV19|-|-|TRBJ1-1
CASSIRKEAFF
TGTGCCAGTAGTATCAGGAAGGAAGCTTTCTTT
>TRBV4-1|TRBD1|few|TRBJ1-4
CASSQAGQGAEKLFF
TGCGCCAGCAGCCAAGCTGGACAGGGGGCTGAAAAACTGTTTTTT
>TRBV9|-|-|TRBJ1-4
CASSVVEGEKLFF
TGTGCCAGCAGCGTAGTGGAGGGTGAAAAACTGTTTTTT
>TRBV4-2|-|-|TRBJ2-7
CASSHSRIHEQYF
TGTGCCAGCAGCCACTCCAGGATACACGAGCAGTACTTC
>TRBV3-1/TRBV3-2|-|-|TRBJ2-7
CASSQDFRGAHEQYF
TGTGCCAGCAGCCAAGATTTCCGCGGAGCCCACGAGCAGTACTTC
>TRBV6-6|-|-|TRBJ2-5
CASSSSGKETQYF
TGTGCCAGCAGTTCCTCCGGGAAAGAGACCCAGTACTTC
>TRBV6-5|TRBD1|-|TRBJ2-7
CASGKGTDSYEQYF
TGTGCCAGCGGGAAGGGGACAGACTCCTACGAGCAGTACTTC
>TRBV6-5|TRBD2|once|TRBJ2-2
CASSYSTFTSGGELFF
TGTGCCAGCAGTTACTCCACCTTCACTAGCGGTGGGGAGCTGTTTTTT
>TRBV7-8|TRBD1|-|TRBJ1-1
CASSKRTGNTEAFF
TGTGCCAGCAGCAAGCGGACAGGGAACACTGAAGCTTTCTTT
>TRBV7-2|-|-|TRBJ1-1
CATTVDFMAFF
TGTGCCACCACCGTGGACTTTATGGCTTTCTTT
>TRBV28|TRBD2|-|TRBJ2-5
CASSLPGLAGGAKETQYF
TGTGCCAGCAGTTTGCCCGGACTAGCGGGAGGGGCCAAAGAGACCCAGTACTTC
>TRBV7-2|-|-|TRBJ2-6
CASSLGQGKVGANVLTF
TGTGCCAGCAGCTTAGGCCAGGGTAAGGTTGGGGCCAACGTCCTGACTTTC
>TRBV7-2|TRBD1|-|TRBJ2-5
CASSPDRVSETQYF
TGTGCCAGCAGCCCCGACAGGGTATCAGAGACCCAGTACTTC
>TRBV11-2|TRBD1|-|TRBJ2-7
CASSQPGTGAHYEQYF
TGTGCCAGCAGCCAACCCGGGACAGGGGCCCACTACGAGCAGTACTTC
>TRBV7-2|-|-|TRBJ2-1
CASSLASGEQFF
TGTGCCAGCAGCTTAGCCTCGGGTGAGCAGTTCTTC
>TRBV7-2|-|-|TRBJ2-3
CASSWLQRDTQYF
TGTGCCAGCAGCTGGCTCCAGCGGGATACGCAGTATTTT
>TRBV7-2|-|-|TRBJ2-1
CASSSKLGTYNEQFF
TGTGCCAGCAGCTCTAAACTAGGTACCTACAATGAGCAGTTCTTC
>TRBV6-2/TRBV6-3|-|-|TRBJ2-7
CASSYSSQGGHEQYF
TGTGCCAGCAGTTACTCGAGCCAGGGGGGCCACGAGCAGTACTTC
>TRBV4-3|TRBD2|-|TRBJ2-7
CASSQRLAGPYEQYF
TGCGCCAGCAGCCAGAGACTAGCGGGACCCTACGAGCAGTACTTC
>TRBV7-2|-|few|TRBJ1-6
CASSKTRESPLHF
TGTGCCAGCAGCAAAACTAGGGAGTCACCCCTCCACTTT
>TRBV27|-|-|TRBJ2-7
CATRWGVLTYEQYF
TGTGCCACCCGGTGGGGGGTCCTGACCTACGAGCAGTACTTC
>TRBV2|TRBD2|-|TRBJ2-1
CASSDTSGATHEQFF
TGTGCCAGCAGTGATACTAGCGGAGCTACCCATGAGCAGTTCTTC
>TRBV24-1|-|once|TRBJ2-7
CATSDPGRSYEQYF
TGTGCCACCAGTGATCCAGGCCGTTCCTACGAGCAGTACTTC
>TRBV4-2|-|-|TRBJ2-7
CASSPAPGGMPWEQYF
TGTGCCAGCAGCCCCGCACCTGGCGGGATGCCCTGGGAGCAGTACTTC
>TRBV7-2|TRBD1|-|TRBJ2-3
CASSRDRTSTDTQYF
TGTGCCAGCAGCCGGGACAGAACTAGCACAGATACGCAGTATTTT
>TRBV27|TRBD2|-|TRBJ2-6
CASSPFGGAGANVLTF
TGTGCCAGCAGCCCCTTCGGGGGGGCTGGGGCCAACGTCCTGACTTTC
>TRBV28|-|-|TRBJ1-5
CASSADQPQHF
TGTGCCAGCAGTGCGGATCAGCCCCAGCATTTT
>TRBV28|TRBD1|few|TRBJ2-3
CASRSPGQGGADTQYF
TGTGCCAGCAGATCTCCGGGACAGGGTGGGGCAGATACGCAGTATTTT
>TRBV9|-|few|TRBJ1-6
CASRPNRVGSPLHF
TGTGCCAGCAGACCTAACAGGGTTGGCTCACCCCTCCACTTT
>TRBV6-5|-|-|TRBJ1-2
CASTNTGTFSYGYTF
TGTGCCAGCACTAACACAGGGACATTTAGCTATGGCTACACCTTC
>TRBV5-5|-|once|TRBJ1-1
CASSLDRDTEAFF
TGTGCCAGCAGCTTGGACAGGGACACTGAAGCTTTCTTT
>TRBV5-1|TRBD1|-|TRBJ2-7
CASSWTGADEQYF
TGCGCCAGCAGCTGGACAGGGGCCGACGAGCAGTACTTC
>TRBV19|-|-|TRBJ1-5
CASRTSGRYQPQHF
TGTGCCAGTAGAACCTCAGGGAGGTACCAGCCCCAGCATTTT
>TRBV4-1|-|-|TRBJ2-6
CASSLGDPGANVLTF
TGCGCCAGCAGCCTCGGAGATCCTGGGGCCAACGTCCTGACTTTC
>TRBV7-9|-|-|TRBJ1-6
CASRPQGSNSPLHF
TGTGCCAGCAGACCACAGGGATCTAATTCACCCCTCCACTTT
>TRBV28|TRBD1|-|TRBJ1-5
CASMEQGAGQPQHF
TGTGCCAGCATGGAGCAGGGGGCTGGGCAGCCCCAGCATTTT
>TRBV6-2/TRBV6-3|-|-|TRBJ2-7
CASSYPAYEQYF
TGTGCCAGCAGTTACCCCGCCTACGAGCAGTACTTC
>TRBV19|-|-|TRBJ1-1
CASSTPSRGMNTEAFF
TGTGCCAGTAGTACCCCATCACGGGGAATGAACACTGAAGCTTTCTTT
>TRBV27|-|-|TRBJ1-5
CASDPRGYSNQPQHF
TGTGCCAGTGACCCGCGGGGGTATAGCAATCAGCCCCAGCATTTT
>TRBV6-5|-|-|TRBJ1-2
CASSYKGGVYF
TGTGCCAGCAGTTACAAAGGGGGGGTATACTTC
>TRBV10-3|TRBD2|-|TRBJ2-3
CAISLSSGWADTQYF
TGTGCCATCAGCCTCTCTAGCGGCTGGGCCGATACGCAGTATTTT
>TRBV2|TRBD1|-|TRBJ1-5
CASSYTGGQPQHF
TGTGCCAGCAGCTACACAGGGGGACAGCCCCAGCATTTT
>TRBV4-2|-|once|TRBJ2-6
CASSQAPGQGYPSGANVLTF
TGTGCCAGCAGCCAGGCCCCGGGACAAGGCTATCCCTCTGGGGCCAACGTCCTGACTTTC
>TRBV6-5|TRBD1|-|TRBJ1-5
CASIEQGVSNQPQHF
TGTGCCAGCATCGAACAGGGGGTAAGCAATCAGCCCCAGCATTTT